Presented here are 10 T cell receptor beta chains from one specimen sequenced in a study of CXCR3-negative and CXCR3-positive naive CD8 T cells. The method, 5' RACE with UMI labels, was used to prepare the TRB cDNA libraries. Each CDR3 protein gets one entry in TCRdb, which reprocessed the 5' RACE reads and gives no DNA. Recorded for this sample: tens of thousands of distinct CDR3 sequences. Study-wide findings and caveats: Researchers report that CXCR3-positive naive cells carry more hydrophobic TRB CDR3s than CXCR3-negative naive cells.

These TCRs' antigens remain unknown. Sequencing input: naive CXCR3+ CD8+ T cells from blood. The sample's subset: CD45RO-CCR7+CD27+CD95- naive CD8+ T cells expressing CXCR3 (TNR3+). The origin of the receptors is a human donor in good health. Some clones in this sample may be carry-over from other donors' samples.

V and J are TRBV29-1 and TRBJ2-2; TCRdb proposes TRBD2, but this gene call is untestable without DNA. The CDR3 runs 15 residues. CDR1 SQVTM and CDR2 ANQGSEA come from the germline V gene. The CDR3 is CSVEGTSGSTGELFF.

The chain couples TRBV6-6 to TRBJ2-2. Germline V gene data show CDR1 as MNHNY and CDR2 as SVGAGI (reference sequence). CDR3 length equals 14 residues. The CDR3 reads CASSVDGNTGELFF.

This chain links TRBV6-1 with TRBJ1-1. In germline, CDR1 is MNHNS, CDR2 SASEGT. The CDR3 length is 13 residues. The CDR3 sequence: CASSEAENTEAFF.

This chain joins TRBV29-1 and TRBJ2-7; as DNA is missing, the TRBD1 call by TCRdb cannot be tested. Germline loops: CDR1 SQVTM, CDR2 ANQGSEA. There are 12 residues in the CDR3. The CDR3 here is CSAGDSNYEQYF.

The rearrangement links TRBV28 to TRBJ2-7. From germline, CDR1 is MDHEN and CDR2 SYDVKM. CDR3 length: 11 amino acids. CDR3 residues: CASSQPYEQYF.

The chain's CDR3 is CASSLTSNRNTEAFF. V usage is TRBV7-6 and J usage is TRBJ1-1. The germline gives CDR1 SGHVS, CDR2 FNYEAQ. The CDR3 consists of 15 residues.

The chain combines TRBV5-6 with TRBJ2-5; TCRdb calls TRBD2, which cannot be checked without DNA. CDR1 is SGHDT and CDR2 is YYEEEE in the germline V gene. CDR3 length equals 16 residues. The CDR3 sequence: CASAQDPGLAQETQYF.

The rearrangement links TRBV20-1 to TRBJ2-7; the D gene TCRdb calls, TRBD1, cannot be checked with no DNA. The CDR3 loop spans 14 amino acids. From germline, CDR1 is DFQATT and CDR2 SNEGSKA (reference sequence). The CDR3 region is CSAPGTEHSYEQYF.

The chain couples TRBV24-1 to TRBJ2-1; absent DNA, TCRdb's TRBD2 call cannot be checked. CDR3 size: 15 residues. The germline CDR1 and CDR2 sequences are KGHDR and SFDVKD. CDR3 sequence: CATASGIIRKNEQFF.

The chain uses TRBV13 and TRBJ2-1; absent DNA, TCRdb's TRBD1 call cannot be checked. The CDR3 sequence is 13 residues long. Germline V CDR1 and CDR2: PRHDT, FYEKMQ (reference sequence). The CDR3 here is CASSGGAQNEQFF.